This entry is about one TCR beta chain. These data are taken from a study of blood T cell repertoires in COVID-19. Trimming pared 4 bases from V and 6 bases from J, leaving 17 bases between. The CDR3 loop spans 15 amino acids. Per the germline V gene, CDR1 is SGHNT and CDR2 is YYREEE (reference sequence). Clones were read by immunoSEQ multiplex PCR, and TCRdb kept only the in-frame ones, dropping some. The table shows over 150,000 clones, with 86% occurring only once. This sequence was found in a man aged 65 to 85 with active or convalescent COVID-19. The J gene is TRBJ1-5, the V gene TRBV5-4; D perhaps matches TRBD1 (5 bases). The specimen sequenced was peripheral blood. In DNA, the CDR3 is TGTGCCAGCAGCCCCTCGCCTCAGGGCCGTCAGCCCCAGCATTTT. This codes for CASSPSPQGRQPQHF.